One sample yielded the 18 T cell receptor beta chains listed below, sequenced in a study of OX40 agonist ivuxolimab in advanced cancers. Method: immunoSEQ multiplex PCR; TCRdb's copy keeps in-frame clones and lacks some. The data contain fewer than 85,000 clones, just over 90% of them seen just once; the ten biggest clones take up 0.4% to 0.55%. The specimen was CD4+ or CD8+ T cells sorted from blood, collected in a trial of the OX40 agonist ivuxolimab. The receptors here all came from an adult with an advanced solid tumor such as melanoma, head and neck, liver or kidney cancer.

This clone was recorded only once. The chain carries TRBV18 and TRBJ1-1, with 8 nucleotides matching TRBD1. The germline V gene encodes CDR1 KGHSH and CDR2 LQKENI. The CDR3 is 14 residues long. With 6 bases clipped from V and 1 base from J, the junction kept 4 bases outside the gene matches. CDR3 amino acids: CASSSTGENTEAFF. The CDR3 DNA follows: TGTGCCAGCTCTTCGACAGGGGAGAACACTGAAGCTTTCTTT. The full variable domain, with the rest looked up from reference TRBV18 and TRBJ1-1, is NAGVMQNPRHLVRRRGQEARLRCSPMKGHSHVYWYRQLPEEGLKFMVYLQKENIIDESGMPKERFSAEFPKEGPSILRIQQVVRGDSAAYFCASSSTGENTEAFFGQGTRLTVV.

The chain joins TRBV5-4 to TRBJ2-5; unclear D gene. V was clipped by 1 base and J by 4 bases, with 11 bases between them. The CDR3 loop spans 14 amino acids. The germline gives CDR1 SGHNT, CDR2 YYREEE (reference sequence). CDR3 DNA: TGTGCCAGCAGCTTGTCTTTGAACTCAGAGACCCAGTACTTC. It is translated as CASSLSLNSETQYF.

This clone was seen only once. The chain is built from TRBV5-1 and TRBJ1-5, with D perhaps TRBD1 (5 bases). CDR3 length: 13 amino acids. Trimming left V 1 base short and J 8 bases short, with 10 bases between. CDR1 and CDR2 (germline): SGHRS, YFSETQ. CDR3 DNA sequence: TGCGCCAGCAGCTTGTCCGGGACCGAGCCCCAGCATTTT. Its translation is CASSLSGTEPQHF.

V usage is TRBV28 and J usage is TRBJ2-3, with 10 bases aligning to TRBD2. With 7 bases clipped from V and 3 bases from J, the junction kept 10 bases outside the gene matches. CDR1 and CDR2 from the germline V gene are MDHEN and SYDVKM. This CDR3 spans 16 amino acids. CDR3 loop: CASTFVLAGATDTQYF. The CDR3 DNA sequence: TGTGCCAGCACCTTCGTCCTAGCGGGAGCAACAGATACGCAGTATTTT.

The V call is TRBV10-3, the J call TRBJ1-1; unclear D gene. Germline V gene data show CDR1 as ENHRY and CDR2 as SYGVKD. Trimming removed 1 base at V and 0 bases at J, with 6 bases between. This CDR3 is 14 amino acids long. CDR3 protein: CAISEWEVNTEAFF. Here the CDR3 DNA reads TGTGCCATCAGTGAGTGGGAAGTGAACACTGAAGCTTTCTTT.

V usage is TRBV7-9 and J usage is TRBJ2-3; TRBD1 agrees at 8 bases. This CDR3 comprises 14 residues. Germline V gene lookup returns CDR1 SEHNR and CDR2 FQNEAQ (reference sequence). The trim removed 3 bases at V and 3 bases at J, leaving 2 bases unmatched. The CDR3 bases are TGTGCCAGCAGCTTGACAGGGGAGACAGATACGCAGTATTTT. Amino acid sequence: CASSLTGETDTQYF.

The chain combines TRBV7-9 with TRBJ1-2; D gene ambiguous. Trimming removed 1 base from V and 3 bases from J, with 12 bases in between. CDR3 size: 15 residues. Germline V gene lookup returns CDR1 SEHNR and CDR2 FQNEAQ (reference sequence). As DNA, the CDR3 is TGTGCCAGCAGCTTAGGGTTACGGACGGACTATGGCTACACCTTC. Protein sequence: CASSLGLRTDYGYTF. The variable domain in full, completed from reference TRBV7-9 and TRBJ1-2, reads DTGVSQNPRHKITKRGQNVTFRCDPISEHNRLYWYRQTLGQGPEFLTYFQNEAQLEKSRLLSDRFSAERPKGSFSTLEIQRTEQGDSAMYLCASSLGLRTDYGYTFGSGTRLTVV.

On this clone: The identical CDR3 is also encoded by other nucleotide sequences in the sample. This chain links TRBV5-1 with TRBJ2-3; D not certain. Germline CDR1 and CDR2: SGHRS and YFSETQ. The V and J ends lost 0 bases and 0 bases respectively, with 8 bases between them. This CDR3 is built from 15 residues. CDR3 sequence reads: CASSLVGSSTDTQYF. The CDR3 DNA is TGCGCCAGCAGCTTGGTGGGCAGTAGCACAGATACGCAGTATTTT.

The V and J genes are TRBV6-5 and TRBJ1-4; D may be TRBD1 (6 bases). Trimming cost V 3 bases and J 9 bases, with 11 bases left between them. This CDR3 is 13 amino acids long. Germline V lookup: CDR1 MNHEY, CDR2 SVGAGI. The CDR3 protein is CASSYRGSKKLFF. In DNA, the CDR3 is TGTGCCAGCAGTTATAGGGGGAGTAAAAAACTGTTTTTT.

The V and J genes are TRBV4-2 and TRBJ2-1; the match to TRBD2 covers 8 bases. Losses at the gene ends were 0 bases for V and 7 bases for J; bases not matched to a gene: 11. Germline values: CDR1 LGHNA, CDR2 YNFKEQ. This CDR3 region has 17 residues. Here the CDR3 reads CASSQDSGLGTSNEQFF. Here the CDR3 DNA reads TGTGCCAGCAGCCAAGATAGCGGTTTAGGGACTAGTAATGAGCAGTTCTTC.

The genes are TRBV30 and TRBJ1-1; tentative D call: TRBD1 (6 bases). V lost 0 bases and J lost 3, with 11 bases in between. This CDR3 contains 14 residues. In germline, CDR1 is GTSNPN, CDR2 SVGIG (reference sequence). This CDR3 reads CAWSVLQGHTEAFF. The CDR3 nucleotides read TGTGCCTGGAGTGTACTTCAGGGGCACACTGAAGCTTTCTTT. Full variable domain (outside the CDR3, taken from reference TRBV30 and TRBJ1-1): SQTIHQWPATLVQPVGSPLSLECTVEGTSNPNLYWYRQAAGRGLQLLFYSVGIGQISSEVPQNLSASRPQDRQFILSSKKLLLSDSGFYLCAWSVLQGHTEAFFGQGTRLTVV.

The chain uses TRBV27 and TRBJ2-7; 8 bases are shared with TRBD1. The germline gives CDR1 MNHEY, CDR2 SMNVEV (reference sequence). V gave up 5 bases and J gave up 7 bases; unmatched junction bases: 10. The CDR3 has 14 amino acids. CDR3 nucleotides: TGTGCCAGCAGTCTGCAGGGGGCGAGGGGTGAGCAGTACTTC. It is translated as CASSLQGARGEQYF.

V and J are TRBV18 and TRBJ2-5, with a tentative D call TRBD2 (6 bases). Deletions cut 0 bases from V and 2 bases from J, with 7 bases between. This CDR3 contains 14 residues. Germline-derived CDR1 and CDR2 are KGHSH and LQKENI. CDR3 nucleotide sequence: TGTGCCAGCTCACCACCGGGACTGCAAGAGACCCAGTACTTC. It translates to CASSPPGLQETQYF.

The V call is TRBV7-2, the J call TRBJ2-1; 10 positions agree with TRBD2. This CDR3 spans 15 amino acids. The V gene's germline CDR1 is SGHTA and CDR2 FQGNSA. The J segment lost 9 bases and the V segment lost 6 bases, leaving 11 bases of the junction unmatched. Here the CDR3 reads CASRVALAGGGEQFF. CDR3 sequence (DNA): TGTGCCAGCAGGGTCGCCTTAGCGGGGGGCGGTGAGCAGTTCTTC.

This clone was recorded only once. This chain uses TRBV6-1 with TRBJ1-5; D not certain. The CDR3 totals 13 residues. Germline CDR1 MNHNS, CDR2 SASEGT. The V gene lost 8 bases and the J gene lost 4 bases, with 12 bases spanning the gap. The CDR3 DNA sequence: TGTGCCAGCGCCCCCGAAACGAATCAGCCCCAGCATTTT. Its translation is CASAPETNQPQHF.

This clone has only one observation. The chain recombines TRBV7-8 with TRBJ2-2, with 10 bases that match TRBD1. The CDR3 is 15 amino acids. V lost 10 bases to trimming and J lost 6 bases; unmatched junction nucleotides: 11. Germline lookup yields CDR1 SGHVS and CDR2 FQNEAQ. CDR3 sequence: CATQKGQGIPGELFF. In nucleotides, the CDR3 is TGTGCCACCCAGAAGGGACAGGGGATCCCCGGGGAGCTGTTTTTT.

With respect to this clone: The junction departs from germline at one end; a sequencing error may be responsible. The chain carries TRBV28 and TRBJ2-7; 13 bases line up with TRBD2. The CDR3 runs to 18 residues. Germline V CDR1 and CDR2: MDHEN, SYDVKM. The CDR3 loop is CASNLQGATSGRANEQYF. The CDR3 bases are TGTGCCAGCAATTTACAGGGGGCAACTAGCGGGAGGGCAAACGAGCAGTACTTC. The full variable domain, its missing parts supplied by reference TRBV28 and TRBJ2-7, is DVKVTQSSRYLVKRTGEKVFLECVQDMDHENMFWYRQDPGLGLRLIYFSYDVKMKEKGDIPEGYSVSREKKERFSLILESASTNQTSMYLCASNLQGATSGRANEQYFGPGTRLTVT.

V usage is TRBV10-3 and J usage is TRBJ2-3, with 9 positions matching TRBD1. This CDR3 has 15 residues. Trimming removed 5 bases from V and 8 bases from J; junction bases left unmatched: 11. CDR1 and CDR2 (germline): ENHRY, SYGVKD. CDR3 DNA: TGTGCCATCAGTCTACAGGGGGCCCCAGGTGCTACGCAGTATTTT. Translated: CAISLQGAPGATQYF.